Presented here are 25 T cell receptor beta chains from one specimen sequenced in a study of neurological immune-mediated disorders. Via MiXCR, TCRdb re-called the 5' RACE reads, giving one row per CDR3 protein. The sample records tens of thousands of distinct CDR3 sequences, roughly 13% being singletons. As for time point: longitudinal time-point 1 (baseline). Sequences were obtained from PBMCs. These receptors all stem from a female donor with HTLV-1-associated myelopathy (HAM/TSP).

This clonotype was recorded many times. The chain has TRBV9 and TRBJ1-2, with D possibly TRBD1 on 6 matching bases. Germline CDR1 is SGDLS and CDR2 is YYNGEE. This CDR3 has 16 residues. V lost 0 bases and J lost 1, with 13 bases in between. The CDR3 coding sequence is TGTGCCAGCAGCGTAGGGGTCGGGGGCCTTAACTATGGCTACACCTTC. Its translation: CASSVGVGGLNYGYTF.

This clonotype was observed at least ten times. V and J are TRBV10-3 and TRBJ2-1, with 11 bases lining up with TRBD2. CDR1 ENHRY and CDR2 SYGVKD come from the germline V gene. V lost 7 bases and J lost 8; bases outside the gene matches: 7. The CDR3 covers 14 residues. This CDR3 is CAIMVTSGGDEQFF. The DNA for the CDR3 is TGTGCCATCATGGTAACTAGCGGGGGTGATGAGCAGTTCTTC.

This clonotype was counted at least ten times. This chain uses TRBV5-1 with TRBJ1-2; 12 bases are shared with TRBD1. The CDR3 is made up of 15 amino acids. Germline V lookup: CDR1 SGHRS, CDR2 YFSETQ. The junction had 3 bases not matched to a gene; V was cut back by 4 bases and J by 2 bases. The CDR3 DNA reads as TGCGCCAGCAGCAAGGGACAGGGGGCAAACTATGGCTACACCTTC. Protein: CASSKGQGANYGYTF.

This clonotype was detected ten times or more. This chain uses TRBV14 with TRBJ2-2, with D hard to call. The CDR3 extends over 15 amino acids. V lost 0 bases and J lost 1, with 6 bases in between. Germline assignment: CDR1 SGHDN and CDR2 FVKESK. CDR3 sequence reads: CASSQELGNTGELFF. DNA for the CDR3: TGTGCCAGCAGCCAAGAACTGGGGAACACCGGGGAGCTGTTTTTT.

This clonotype occurred a few times. This chain uses TRBV7-8 with TRBJ2-3; D remains unclear. With 5 bases removed from V and 2 bases from J, the gap between germline ends came to 8 bases. The V gene's germline CDR1 is SGHVS and CDR2 FQNEAQ. The CDR3 consists of 13 residues. As DNA, the CDR3 is TGTGCCAGCAGCAAAGGGAACACAGATACGCAGTATTTT. Translation gives CASSKGNTDTQYF.

This clonotype was seen many times. In nucleotides, the CDR3 is TGTGCCAGCAGTGGAGGATCTAACTATGGCTACACCTTC. It codes for CASSGGSNYGYTF. V and J are TRBV28 and TRBJ1-2; no firm D call. The length of the CDR3 is 13 residues. The V end was cut by 5 bases, the J end by 0 bases, with 7 bases between. CDR1 MDHEN and CDR2 SYDVKM come from the germline V gene.

This clonotype was recorded a few times. This rearrangement joins TRBV5-1 to TRBJ2-2; no clear D. This CDR3 has 15 amino acids. Trimming shortened V by 2 bases and J by 3 bases, and 11 bases separated the two germline ends. Germline CDR1 is SGHRS and CDR2 is YFSETQ. CDR3 DNA sequence: TGCGCCAGCAGCTTTTCAGGAGAACACACCGGGGAGCTGTTTTTT. This encodes CASSFSGEHTGELFF.

On this clonotype itself: This could be a read error, since a much larger clone is one nucleotide away. V usage is TRBV20-1 and J usage is TRBJ1-1, with D maybe TRBD1 (5 bases). This CDR3 is 15 amino acids long. CDR1 and CDR2 from the germline V gene are DFQATT and SNEGSKA (reference sequence). V lost 2 bases to trimming and J lost 0 bases, with 13 bases between them. This chain's CDR3 is CSARPSGSVNTEAFF. DNA for the CDR3: TGCAGTGCTAGACCATCAGGGTCAGTGAACACTGAAGCTTTCTTT.

The chain employs TRBV12-3 or TRBV12-4 and TRBJ2-3; 8 bases are shared with TRBD1. CDR3 length: 16 amino acids. V lost 4 bases to trimming and J lost 3 bases; unmatched junction nucleotides: 9. Here the CDR3 reads CASSSAQGAGTDTQYF. The CDR3 nucleotides are TGTGCCAGCAGTTCGGCCCAGGGGGCAGGGACAGATACGCAGTATTTT.

This clonotype came up many times. The chain uses TRBV7-2 and TRBJ2-1; D perhaps matches TRBD2 (6 bases). The length of the CDR3 is 15 residues. With 4 bases removed from V and 1 base from J, the gap between germline ends came to 11 bases. Germline V gene sequence: CDR1 SGHTA, CDR2 FQGNSA. In nucleotides, the CDR3 is TGTGCCAGCAGCTCCCAGGGAGGTTCCTACAATGAGCAGTTCTTC. Protein product: CASSSQGGSYNEQFF.

This clonotype was counted between two and nine times. The chain couples TRBV25-1 to TRBJ2-5; possibly TRBD1 for D (5 bases). CDR1 MGHDK and CDR2 SYGVNS come from the germline V gene. The CDR3 has 14 amino acids. Trimming removed 7 bases from V and 2 bases from J, with 14 bases in between. CDR3: CASTTNRKQETQYF. CDR3 DNA sequence: TGTGCCAGCACTACCAACAGGAAACAAGAGACCCAGTACTTC.

This clonotype has a handful of counts. The chain uses TRBV11-2 and TRBJ2-1, with a tentative D call TRBD2 (5 bases). Germline V gene lookup returns CDR1 SGHAT and CDR2 FQNNGV. Trimming took off 1 base at V and 3 bases at J, with 7 bases between the two ends. This CDR3 comprises 14 residues. CDR3 nucleotide sequence: TGTGCCAGCAGCTTAGTAGGGAGCTACAATGAGCAGTTCTTC. It encodes CASSLVGSYNEQFF.

At least ten counts were recorded for this clonotype. The chain's CDR3 is CASSADRARGFF. The CDR3 coding sequence is TGTGCCAGCAGTGCCGACAGGGCCCGGGGGTTCTTC. The chain joins TRBV6-2 or TRBV6-3 to TRBJ2-1; TRBD1 agrees at 7 bases. Germline V CDR1 and CDR2: MNHEY, SVGEGT. The J segment lost 15 bases and the V segment lost 5 bases, leaving 10 bases of the junction unmatched. This CDR3 contains 12 residues.

This clonotype has a count of ten or more. J is TRBJ2-5 and V is TRBV4-3; TRBD1 aligns across 7 bases. After removal of 3 bases from V and 9 bases from J, the junction contained 10 bases not matched to a gene. The CDR3 covers 14 residues. Germline V gene sequence: CDR1 LGHNA, CDR2 YSLEER. The CDR3 protein is CASSQTGKGDAQYF. The CDR3 DNA reads TGCGCCAGCAGCCAGACAGGGAAGGGGGATGCCCAGTACTTC.

The chain combines TRBV6-9 with TRBJ2-7; 8 bases fit TRBD1. Germline V gene sequence: CDR1 MNHGY, CDR2 SVAAGI. Trimming removed 4 bases from V and 7 bases from J; junction bases left unmatched: 6. This CDR3 region has 13 residues. CDR3 residues: CASSLQGVGEQYF. CDR3 nucleotide sequence: TGTGCCAGCAGTTTACAGGGGGTGGGTGAGCAGTACTTC.

This clonotype showed up many times. The V and J genes are TRBV19 and TRBJ2-6; a weak D match, TRBD2 (5 bases). The germline gives CDR1 LNHDA, CDR2 SQIVND (reference sequence). This CDR3 has 14 residues. The V end was cut by 1 base, the J end by 8 bases, with 9 bases between. The chain's CDR3 is CASSIGRGTNVLTF. The DNA for the CDR3 is TGTGCCAGTAGTATAGGCCGAGGGACCAACGTCCTGACTTTC.

This clonotype was detected ten times or more. The chain carries TRBV15 and TRBJ1-5; 10 bases line up with TRBD1. This CDR3 has 18 amino acids. V trimming: 0 bases; J trimming: 4 bases; junction bases outside the gene matches: 9. Germline lookup yields CDR1 LNHNV and CDR2 YYDKDF (reference sequence). The CDR3 here is CATSRDGHGGQGNQPQHF. The CDR3 nucleotides are TGTGCCACCAGCAGAGATGGCCATGGGGGACAGGGGAATCAGCCCCAGCATTTT.

Many counts were recorded for this clonotype. The chain recombines TRBV4-1 with TRBJ1-3, with D perhaps TRBD1 (5 bases). The CDR3 runs 20 residues. The germline V gene has CDR1 MGHRA and CDR2 YSYEKL. V was clipped by 2 bases and J by 0 bases, with 23 bases between them. This CDR3 reads CASSQKDGGGKRSSGNTIYF. For the CDR3, the DNA is TGCGCCAGCAGCCAAAAGGACGGGGGGGGGAAACGAAGCTCTGGAAACACCATATATTTT.

Only a few counts were recorded for this clonotype. The genes are TRBV6-5 and TRBJ2-1; 8 nucleotides align to TRBD2. This CDR3 is built from 13 residues. Trimming removed 8 bases from V and 4 bases from J; junction bases left unmatched: 4. In germline, CDR1 is MNHEY, CDR2 SVGAGI. CDR3 amino acids: CASFASGYNEQFF. The CDR3 DNA follows: TGTGCCAGCTTCGCTAGCGGGTACAATGAGCAGTTCTTC.

This clonotype was seen a few times. The genes are TRBV18 and TRBJ2-1, with D perhaps assigned TRBD1 or TRBD2 (6 bases each). The CDR3 runs to 15 residues. Germline assignment: CDR1 KGHSH and CDR2 LQKENI. The V gene lost 4 bases and the J gene lost 4 bases, with 14 bases spanning the gap. This chain's CDR3 is CASSQMGGQYNEQFF. Written as DNA, the CDR3 is TGTGCCAGCTCACAAATGGGGGGCCAGTACAATGAGCAGTTCTTC.

This clonotype was seen at least ten times. V and J are TRBV20-1 and TRBJ1-6; no reliable D call. This CDR3 region has 12 residues. The V gene's germline CDR1 is DFQATT and CDR2 SNEGSKA (reference sequence). Trimming cost V 0 bases and J 9 bases, with 6 bases left between them. Here the CDR3 reads CSARDGVSPLHF. The CDR3 DNA sequence: TGCAGTGCTAGAGATGGGGTTTCACCCCTCCACTTT.

In this sample, this clonotype turned up many times. The V and J genes are TRBV7-9 and TRBJ1-4; 7 positions match TRBD1. Germline CDR1 reads SEHNR; CDR2 reads FQNEAQ (reference sequence). CDR3 length: 14 residues. J gave up 8 bases and V 5 bases, and 8 bases lay outside the gene matches. The CDR3 here is CASSPTQGREKLFF. The CDR3 bases are TGTGCCAGCAGCCCCACACAGGGGCGGGAAAAACTGTTTTTT.

In its sample, this clonotype was seen many times. CDR3 region: CASSLDPGLDTQYF. DNA for the CDR3: TGCGCCAGCAGCTTGGACCCAGGGCTAGATACGCAGTATTTT. The chain joins TRBV5-1 to TRBJ2-3; D is perhaps TRBD1 (5 bases). Trimming cost V 0 bases and J 5 bases, with 10 bases left between them. Germline V CDR1 and CDR2: SGHRS, YFSETQ. There are 14 residues in the CDR3. Supplemented by reference TRBV5-1 and TRBJ2-3, the full variable domain reads KAGVTQTPRYLIKTRGQQVTLSCSPISGHRSVSWYQQTPGQGLQFLFEYFSETQRNKGNFPGRFSGRQFSNSRSEMNVSTLELGDSALYLCASSLDPGLDTQYFGPGTRLTVL.

This clonotype has at least ten counts. The chain uses TRBV20-1 and TRBJ2-5; no clear D. Germline V gene data show CDR1 as DFQATT and CDR2 as SNEGSKA (reference sequence). Between the trimmed V and J ends, which lost 5 bases and 1 base, there was a span of 5 bases. The CDR3 runs to 11 residues. In DNA, the CDR3 is TGCAGTGCTTCTCCCCAAGAGACCCAGTACTTC. As protein: CSASPQETQYF.

This clonotype was recorded many times. This rearrangement joins TRBV5-1 to TRBJ2-1; 9 nucleotides align to TRBD2. V shed 3 bases, J shed 2 bases, and the junction held 6 bases outside the gene matches. The CDR3 runs 16 residues. In germline, CDR1 is SGHRS, CDR2 YFSETQ. CDR3 sequence: CASSSLAGATYNEQFF. Written as DNA, the CDR3 is TGCGCCAGCAGCTCGTTAGCGGGGGCGACCTACAATGAGCAGTTCTTC.